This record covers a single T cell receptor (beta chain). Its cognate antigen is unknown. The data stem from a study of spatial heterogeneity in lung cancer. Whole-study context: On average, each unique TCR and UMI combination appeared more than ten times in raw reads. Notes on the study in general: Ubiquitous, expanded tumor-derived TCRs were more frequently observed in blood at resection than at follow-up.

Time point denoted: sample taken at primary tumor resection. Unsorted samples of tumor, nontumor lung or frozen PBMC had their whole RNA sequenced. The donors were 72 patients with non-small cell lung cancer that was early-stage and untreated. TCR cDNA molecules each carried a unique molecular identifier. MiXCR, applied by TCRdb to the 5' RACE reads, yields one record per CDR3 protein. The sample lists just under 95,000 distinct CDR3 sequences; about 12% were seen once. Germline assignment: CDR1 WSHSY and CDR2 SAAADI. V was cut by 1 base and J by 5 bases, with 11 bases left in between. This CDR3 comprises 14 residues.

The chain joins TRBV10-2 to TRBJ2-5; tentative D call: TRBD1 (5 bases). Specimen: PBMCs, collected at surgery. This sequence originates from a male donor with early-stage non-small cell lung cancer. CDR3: CASSEWGRGETQYF. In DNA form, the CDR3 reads TGCGCCAGCAGTGAGTGGGGAAGGGGCGAGACCCAGTACTTC.